Sequencing of this T cell receptor (beta chain) was carried out in a study of somatic mutations in cytotoxic T cells in rheumatoid arthritis. The germline V gene encodes CDR1 GTSNPN and CDR2 SVGIG (reference sequence). This CDR3 region has 12 residues. Trimming took 7 bases from V and 4 from J; bases not matched to a gene: 6. Sequencing was performed with immunoSEQ multiplex PCR; in TCRdb, only in-frame clones are kept and a portion is missing. The table shows under 30,000 clones, with just under 75% occurring only once. This clonotype was sampled from a young woman in good health. Sample: CD8+ T cells sorted from blood. The J gene is TRBJ1-1, the V gene TRBV30; 7 positions match TRBD1. The DNA of the CDR3 is TGTGCCTCACAGGGGTGGGGCACTGAAGCTTTCTTT. Protein product: CASQGWGTEAFF.